These 22 T cell receptor beta chains originate from one sample sequenced in a study of OX40 agonist ivuxolimab in advanced cancers. The protocol was immunoSEQ multiplex PCR, while the TCRdb copy is restricted to in-frame clones and leaves out a portion. The sample shows about 32,000 clones, roughly 90% of them seen only once. The material sequenced was CD4+ or CD8+ T cells sorted from blood, taken in a trial of the OX40 agonist ivuxolimab. Receptors were obtained from an adult with an advanced solid tumor such as melanoma, head and neck, liver or kidney cancer.

This clone turned up a few times. The chain employs TRBV4-3 and TRBJ1-3; TRBD1 might be the D (5 bases). V lost 4 bases and J 0 bases, leaving 19 bases between the germline ends. Germline CDR1 reads LGHNA; CDR2 reads YSLEER. The CDR3 loop spans 18 amino acids. The DNA for the CDR3 is TGCGCCAGCAGCCCACGCCCGGGGCAGATAGTCTCTGGAAACACCATATATTTT. Encoded protein: CASSPRPGQIVSGNTIYF.

The chain recombines TRBV2 with TRBJ2-7; 9 bases fit TRBD1. Per the germline V gene, CDR1 is SNHLY and CDR2 is FYNNEI. V was pared by 0 bases and J by 1 base, with 1 base of the junction left unmatched. The CDR3 spans 15 residues. CDR3 coding DNA: TGTGCCAGCAGTGAAGCGGGACAGGGTTCCTACGAGCAGTACTTC. Translated, it gives CASSEAGQGSYEQYF. The full variable domain, completed using reference TRBV2 and TRBJ2-7, is EPEVTQTPSHQVTQMGQEVILRCVPISNHLYFYWYRQILGQKVEFLVSFYNNEISEKSEIFDDQFSVERPDGSNFTLKIRSTKLEDSAMYFCASSEAGQGSYEQYFGPGTRLTVT.

The chain links TRBV7-8 to TRBJ2-3; 7 nucleotides agree with TRBD1. This CDR3 has 17 residues. Trimming took 4 bases from V and 0 from J; bases not matched to a gene: 10. CDR1 and CDR2 from the germline V gene are SGHVS and FQNEAQ. CDR3 DNA: TGTGCCAGCAGCTCCCCCAGGGGGTCGACTAGCACAGATACGCAGTATTTT. Translating it yields CASSSPRGSTSTDTQYF.

The chain uses TRBV5-4 and TRBJ2-2; 9 bases are shared with TRBD2. V dropped 4 bases and J dropped 7; count of bases not matched to a gene: 11. The CDR3 consists of 16 residues. The germline gives CDR1 SGHNT, CDR2 YYREEE (reference sequence). The CDR3 sequence is CASSPGLAGLGGELFF. Here the CDR3 DNA reads TGTGCCAGCAGCCCCGGGCTAGCGGGGCTCGGCGGGGAGCTGTTTTTT.

The V and J genes are TRBV27 and TRBJ2-7; either TRBD1 or TRBD2 may supply D (5 bases each). The V end was cut by 8 bases, the J end by 2 bases, with 16 bases between. This CDR3 is built from 14 residues. Looked up from germline, CDR1 is MNHEY and CDR2 is SMNVEV (reference sequence). CDR3 nucleotides: TGTGCCAGCGGCTCCGGGACGGGGACCTACGAGCAGTACTTC. It codes for CASGSGTGTYEQYF.

This clone appeared once. The rearrangement links TRBV5-1 to TRBJ1-4, with 10 positions matching TRBD1. Germline lookup yields CDR1 SGHRS and CDR2 YFSETQ. V shed 4 bases and J 7 bases; nucleotides not matched to a gene: 7. This CDR3 contains 15 residues. The CDR3 nucleotides are TGCGCCAGCAGCCCTAGGGACAGGGGAGGTGAAAAACTGTTTTTT. This gives the protein CASSPRDRGGEKLFF.

The chain links TRBV30 to TRBJ1-5; D uncertain. The CDR3 is made up of 13 amino acids. With 3 bases removed from V and 3 bases from J, the gap between germline ends came to 9 bases. CDR1 is GTSNPN and CDR2 is SVGIG in the germline V gene (reference sequence). The CDR3 DNA reads as TGTGCCTGGAGGGGAGGGCTCAATCAGCCCCAGCATTTT. Translating it yields CAWRGGLNQPQHF.

The J gene is TRBJ1-3, the V gene TRBV4-3; D unresolved. Germline values: CDR1 LGHNA, CDR2 YSLEER. The CDR3 contains 15 residues. With 1 base removed from V and 0 bases from J, the gap between germline ends came to 7 bases. CDR3: CASSQGRSSGNTIYF. CDR3 bases: TGCGCCAGCAGCCAAGGACGGAGCTCTGGAAACACCATATATTTT.

In this sample, this clone turned up once. This chain links TRBV5-1 with TRBJ2-7; no clear D. There are 16 residues in the CDR3. CDR1 and CDR2 from the germline V gene are SGHRS and YFSETQ. V gave up 1 base and J gave up 1 base, with 15 bases separating them. The CDR3 region is CASSLSPGEVSYEQYF. In DNA, the CDR3 is TGCGCCAGCAGCTTGTCACCAGGCGAGGTGTCCTACGAGCAGTACTTC.

The V and J genes are TRBV13 and TRBJ2-1, with 14 bases lining up with TRBD2. CDR1 and CDR2 (germline): PRHDT, FYEKMQ (reference sequence). Trimming took 5 bases from V and 5 from J; bases not matched to a gene: 2. CDR3 length: 15 amino acids. CDR3 loop: CASSRTSGGNNEQFF. The CDR3 DNA sequence: TGTGCCAGCAGCCGGACTAGCGGGGGGAACAATGAGCAGTTCTTC.

V is TRBV27 and J is TRBJ1-2; 7 bases match TRBD1. This CDR3 has 13 residues. The trim removed 4 bases at V and 7 bases at J, leaving 6 bases unmatched. CDR1 MNHEY and CDR2 SMNVEV come from the germline V gene (reference sequence). In DNA, the CDR3 is TGTGCCAGCAGTTCCAGGGGGTTCGGTGGCTACACCTTC. It specifies CASSSRGFGGYTF.

The chain combines TRBV10-3 with TRBJ1-3; no clear D. Germline CDR1 is ENHRY and CDR2 is SYGVKD. The CDR3 spans 15 residues. Trimming removed 6 bases from V and 0 bases from J, with 12 bases in between. CDR3 in DNA: TGTGCCATCAGGCCCCCTGCGGACTCTGGAAACACCATATATTTT. Its protein is CAIRPPADSGNTIYF.

The chain has TRBV27 and TRBJ1-1, with D tentatively TRBD1 (6 bases). The ends were cut back, 7 bases at V and 6 bases at J, with 15 bases in the middle. CDR1 MNHEY and CDR2 SMNVEV come from the germline V gene (reference sequence). The CDR3 covers 13 residues. For the CDR3, the DNA is TGTGCCAGCAAAACTACAGGGTACCCTGAAGCTTTCTTT. It codes for CASKTTGYPEAFF.

V gene TRBV19 combines with J gene TRBJ2-1; D could derive from TRBD1 or TRBD2 (5 bases each). With 3 bases removed from V and 1 base from J, the gap between germline ends came to 10 bases. Germline V gene sequence: CDR1 LNHDA, CDR2 SQIVND (reference sequence). The CDR3 is 15 residues long. CDR3 sequence: CASSIYGGSYNEQFF. For the CDR3, the DNA is TGTGCCAGTAGTATTTATGGGGGATCCTACAATGAGCAGTTCTTC.

V usage is TRBV7-9 and J usage is TRBJ2-4, with D hard to call. Germline V gives CDR1 SEHNR, CDR2 FQNEAQ (reference sequence). V lost 1 base and J lost 3, with 7 bases in between. CDR3 length: 14 residues. CDR3 sequence reads: CASSLVEFKNIQYF. The CDR3 coding sequence is TGTGCCAGCAGCTTAGTTGAATTCAAAAACATTCAGTACTTC.

The genes are TRBV7-3 and TRBJ2-6; 8 bases match TRBD1. Per the germline V gene, CDR1 is SGHTA and CDR2 is FQGTGA. The CDR3 length is 17 residues. V lost 4 bases and J lost 8; bases outside the gene matches: 13. The CDR3 DNA sequence: TGTGCCAGCAGCTCACAACCGGGACAGGTATCTTCCAACGTCCTGACTTTC. It codes for CASSSQPGQVSSNVLTF.

The chain recombines TRBV7-6 with TRBJ2-2; 8 nucleotides align to TRBD1. Looked up from germline, CDR1 is SGHVS and CDR2 is FNYEAQ. Trimming cost V 5 bases and J 7 bases; bases outside gene matches: 9. This CDR3 has 15 residues. DNA for the CDR3: TGTGCCAGCAGCCCCCCGACAGGGGAAGGCGGGGAGCTGTTTTTT. Protein: CASSPPTGEGGELFF.

The chain recombines TRBV9 with TRBJ1-1; D might be TRBD1 (6 bases). Between the trimmed V and J ends, which lost 0 bases and 5 bases, there was a span of 17 bases. This CDR3 comprises 16 residues. CDR1 and CDR2 from the germline V gene are SGDLS and YYNGEE. The CDR3 spells CASSVVGHGVGTEAFF. CDR3 coding DNA: TGTGCCAGCAGCGTAGTGGGACACGGGGTTGGGACTGAAGCTTTCTTT. Drawing the rest from reference TRBV9 and TRBJ1-1, the complete variable domain is DSGVTQTPKHLITATGQRVTLRCSPRSGDLSVYWYQQSLDQGLQFLIQYYNGEERAKGNILERFSAQQFPDLHSELNLSSLELGDSALYFCASSVVGHGVGTEAFFGQGTRLTVV.

The genes are TRBV4-1 and TRBJ2-7, with a possible D match to TRBD2 (5 bases). The germline V gene encodes CDR1 MGHRA and CDR2 YSYEKL. The CDR3 extends over 14 amino acids. V was trimmed by 5 bases and J by 0 bases, leaving 11 bases between them. The CDR3 DNA is TGCGCCAGCAGCGGCACGGGATTCTCCTACGAGCAGTACTTC. This translates into CASSGTGFSYEQYF.

The V and J genes are TRBV7-9 and TRBJ2-7, with a tentative D call TRBD2 (6 bases). Germline assignment: CDR1 SEHNR and CDR2 FQNEAQ (reference sequence). With 4 bases removed from V and 9 bases from J, the gap between germline ends came to 10 bases. This CDR3 is 11 amino acids long. CDR3 sequence: CASSSEGPQYF. The CDR3 DNA follows: TGTGCCAGCAGCTCGGAGGGCCCGCAGTACTTC.

V usage is TRBV30 and J usage is TRBJ1-1; D perhaps matches TRBD1 (5 bases). Between the trimmed V and J ends, which lost 4 bases and 1 base, there was a span of 13 bases. Germline-derived CDR1 and CDR2 are GTSNPN and SVGIG (reference sequence). The CDR3 has 14 amino acids. Written as DNA, the CDR3 is TGTGCCTGGATCGGTGGGGGTACGAACACTGAAGCTTTCTTT. It translates to CAWIGGGTNTEAFF.

The gene calls are TRBV5-1 and TRBJ2-5; 10 nucleotides match TRBD1. Gene TRBJ2-7 matches the end of the DNA better, so the J call may be wrong. Germline CDR1 and CDR2: SGHRS and YFSETQ. The CDR3 is 15 amino acids. The CDR3 protein is CASSFRTGGSYEQYF. CDR3 nucleotides: TGCGCCAGCAGTTTCAGGACAGGGGGATCCTACGAGCAGTACTTC.